This T cell receptor (beta chain) was identified in a study of blood T cell repertoires in COVID-19. Clones were sequenced by immunoSEQ multiplex PCR, and TCRdb holds only the in-frame ones, with some missing. The sample lists around 250,000 clones, around nine tenths occurring once. V lost 0 bases and J lost 5, with 4 bases in between. CDR1 is MGHRA, CDR2 YSYEKL, per germline. CDR3 length: 12 residues. The V gene is TRBV4-1, the J gene TRBJ2-5; D uncertain. This TCR was sampled from a woman aged 55 to 70 who had recovered from COVID-19. The sample was peripheral blood. DNA for the CDR3: TGCGCCAGCAGCCAAGATCGGGAGACCCAGTACTTC. Encoded protein: CASSQDRETQYF.